This TCR beta chain was sequenced for a study of cytomegalovirus exposure and HLA in healthy donors. Study-wide results and caveats: In a later analysis, V- and J-gene trimming of beta chains associated with a DCLRE1C missense variant, replicated independently. Later analysis identified several of the most significant clusters that appeared linked to common viral pathogens. Earlier analysis looked at TCR beta V segments, and most were productive about 87% or about 30% of the time. Most observed TCR sequences were rare, whereas some public TCRs were detected in many donors.

To note about this clone: Its antigen is unidentified.

It was with 60 Vbeta and 13 Jbeta primers that the PCR ran. Clones were read by immunoSEQ multiplex PCR, and TCRdb kept only the in-frame ones, dropping some. The table shows about 170,000 clones, with 60% to 80% occurring only once. The specimen was PBMCs. This receptor was obtained from a woman in her forties or fifties in good health and CMV-seropositive.

The CDR3 loop reads CASSYPPRQIQETQYF. CDR3 DNA: TGTGCCAGCAGTTACCCCCCCCGACAGATCCAAGAGACCCAGTACTTC. The chain combines TRBV6-5 with TRBJ2-5; a possible D gene is TRBD1 (5 bases). Germline CDR1 and CDR2: MNHEY and SVGAGI. Trimming shortened V by 2 bases and J by 1 base, and 14 bases separated the two germline ends. The CDR3 runs 16 residues.